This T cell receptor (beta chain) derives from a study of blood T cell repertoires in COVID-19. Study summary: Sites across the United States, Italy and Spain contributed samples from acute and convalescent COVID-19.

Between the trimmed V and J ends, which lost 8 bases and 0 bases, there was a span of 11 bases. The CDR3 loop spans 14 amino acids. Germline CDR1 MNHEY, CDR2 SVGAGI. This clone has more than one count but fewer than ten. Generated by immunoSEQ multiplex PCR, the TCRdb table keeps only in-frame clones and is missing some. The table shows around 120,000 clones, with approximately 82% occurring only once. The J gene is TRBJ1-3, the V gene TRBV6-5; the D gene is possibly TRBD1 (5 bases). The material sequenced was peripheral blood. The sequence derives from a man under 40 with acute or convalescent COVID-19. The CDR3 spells CASRRGSSGNTIYF. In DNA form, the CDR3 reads TGTGCCAGCCGAAGGGGTTCCTCTGGAAACACCATATATTTT.